Below are 15 T cell receptor beta chains sequenced from a single sample in a study of CD8 T cells in ankylosing spondylitis. One entry per CDR3 protein, called by TCRdb with MiXCR from the 5' RACE reads. The table has around 770,000 distinct CDR3 sequences, under 20% seen once. Antigen specificity for these receptors is unknown. Study findings and constraints: A TCR beta motif made of about 8 highly homologous variants seemed typical of ankylosing spondylitis blood.

The sequencing input was blood, either unsorted or a sorted T cell fraction (not recorded which). The receptors stem from a male donor with ankylosing spondylitis.

This sequence joins TRBV5-6 and TRBJ1-2; D not certain. V gave up 6 bases and J gave up 3 bases, with 18 bases separating them. This CDR3 has 15 amino acids. Germline CDR1 and CDR2: SGHDT and YYEEEE. The CDR3 nucleotides read TGTGCCAGCATCCCTTGGGGTTGGGGATACTATGGCTACACCTTC. This sequence encodes CASIPWGWGYYGYTF.

The rearrangement joins TRBV7-6 to TRBJ2-7; 9 bases map to TRBD2. The V segment lost 1 base and the J segment 0 bases; nucleotides outside the gene matches: 7. In germline, CDR1 is SGHVS, CDR2 FNYEAQ. The CDR3 covers 17 residues. DNA of the CDR3: TGTGCCAGCAGCTTAGAGGCTAGCGGGATAAACTCCTACGAGCAGTACTTC. Protein product: CASSLEASGINSYEQYF.

This clonotype appeared a few times. V and J are TRBV29-1 and TRBJ2-5, with 8 positions matching TRBD2. Germline V gives CDR1 SQVTM, CDR2 ANQGSEA. The junction had 7 bases not matched to a gene; V was cut back by 8 bases and J by 5 bases. The CDR3 extends over 12 amino acids. The CDR3 DNA follows: TGCAGCTCCCGGGGGGGGTCCGAGACCCAGTACTTC. Protein product: CSSRGGSETQYF.

This clonotype was picked up a small number of times. The chain couples TRBV11-2 to TRBJ1-1; tentatively, D is TRBD1 (5 bases). Between the trimmed V and J ends, which lost 1 base and 11 bases, there was a span of 14 bases. CDR1 and CDR2 from the germline V gene are SGHAT and FQNNGV. The CDR3 is 13 residues long. CDR3 loop: CASSLGPGGWAFF. The CDR3, as DNA: TGTGCCAGCAGCTTAGGGCCCGGGGGTTGGGCTTTCTTT.

This clonotype was seen a handful of times. The chain recombines TRBV18 with TRBJ1-5; no definite D call. Germline loops: CDR1 KGHSH, CDR2 LQKENI. The CDR3 is 14 amino acids. Trimming left V 3 bases short and J 3 bases short, with 9 bases between. The CDR3 nucleotides are TGTGCCAGCTCACCCGGTCACTCCAATCAGCCCCAGCATTTT. Translated: CASSPGHSNQPQHF.

This clonotype was seen more than once but under ten times. The chain is built from TRBV4-1 and TRBJ1-2, with D maybe TRBD1 (5 bases). Germline values: CDR1 MGHRA, CDR2 YSYEKL. The CDR3 extends over 14 amino acids. With 4 bases removed from V and 6 bases from J, the gap between germline ends came to 15 bases. CDR3 loop: CASSRFEGRDGYTF. The DNA of the CDR3 is TGCGCCAGCAGCCGTTTTGAGGGGAGGGATGGCTACACCTTC.

This clonotype was found a few times. This chain joins TRBV20-1 and TRBJ2-7, with D possibly being TRBD2 (6 bases). Trimming removed 6 bases at V and 4 bases at J, with 22 bases between. CDR1 is DFQATT and CDR2 is SNEGSKA in the germline V gene (reference sequence). This CDR3 region has 15 residues. In DNA, the CDR3 is TGCAGTGCACAAGGGACTCCCTATACATTATACGAGCAGTACTTC. The encoded protein is CSAQGTPYTLYEQYF.

The chain joins TRBV11-2 to TRBJ2-5; 9 bases are shared with TRBD1. The CDR3 consists of 15 residues. After removal of 6 bases from V and 5 bases from J, the junction contained 10 bases not matched to a gene. Per the germline V gene, CDR1 is SGHAT and CDR2 is FQNNGV. Here the CDR3 DNA reads TGTGCCAGCAGAGATACGACAGGGGGGTCGGAGACCCAGTACTTC. Its translation: CASRDTTGGSETQYF.

This clonotype was seen more than once but under ten times. CDR3 nucleotides: TGTGCCATCAGTGAGTTGAATGCGTTCGGGACTAGCGGGGGGGAGCAGTTCTTC. Translated: CAISELNAFGTSGGEQFF. This chain connects TRBV10-3 to TRBJ2-1, with TRBD2 matching 15 bases. In germline, CDR1 is ENHRY, CDR2 SYGVKD. The CDR3 has 18 residues. Germline trimming cut 1 base from V and 10 bases from J; bases unmatched to any gene: 11.

This clonotype appeared a few times. CDR3 sequence: CASARTGAYEQYF. In nucleotides, the CDR3 is TGTGCCAGCGCCCGGACCGGGGCCTACGAGCAGTACTTC. The chain has TRBV27 and TRBJ2-7; a possible D gene is TRBD2 (5 bases). Per the germline V gene, CDR1 is MNHEY and CDR2 is SMNVEV (reference sequence). The CDR3 consists of 13 residues. V lost 8 bases and J lost 2, with 13 bases in between.

V usage is TRBV27 and J usage is TRBJ1-3, with D possibly matching TRBD1 (5 bases). This CDR3 has 16 residues. Deletions cut 7 bases from V and 0 bases from J, with 16 bases between. Germline lookup yields CDR1 MNHEY and CDR2 SMNVEV (reference sequence). Here the CDR3 reads CASTFPGRASGNTIYF. For the CDR3, the DNA is TGTGCCAGCACCTTCCCGGGACGGGCCTCTGGAAACACCATATATTTT.

This clonotype came up many times. The chain recombines TRBV5-1 with TRBJ1-1, with D unclear. Trimming took 0 bases from V and 0 from J, leaving 6 bases between them. CDR1 is SGHRS, CDR2 YFSETQ, per germline. The CDR3 sequence is 14 residues long. CDR3 loop: CASSLGLMNTEAFF. The CDR3 coding sequence is TGCGCCAGCAGCTTGGGGCTCATGAACACTGAAGCTTTCTTT.

The J gene is TRBJ1-2, the V gene TRBV21-1; the tabulated D call, TRBD1, remains unverified against the DNA. TRBV21-1 is a documented pseudogene. There are 13 residues in the CDR3. The CDR3 spells CASMKTVNYGYTF. CDR3 in DNA: TGTGCCAGCATGAAGACAGTCAACTATGGCTACACCTTC.

The V gene is TRBV2, the J gene TRBJ1-5; D ambiguous. Germline lookup yields CDR1 SNHLY and CDR2 FYNNEI. The CDR3 consists of 14 residues. Trimming stripped 6 bases from V and 3 bases from J, with 12 bases between. The CDR3, as DNA: TGTGCCAGCAGGGGCGACACTCTCAATCAGCCCCAGCATTTT. It yields the protein CASRGDTLNQPQHF.

This clonotype occurred a few times. This CDR3 reads CSARVRYADTQYF. CDR3 sequence (DNA): TGCAGTGCTAGAGTCCGGTATGCAGATACGCAGTATTTT. The chain is built from TRBV20-1 and TRBJ2-3; D is uncertain. The CDR3 length is 13 residues. V lost 1 base and J 4 bases, leaving 9 bases between the germline ends. Per germline, CDR1 DFQATT and CDR2 SNEGSKA (reference sequence).